Following are 4 T cell receptor beta chains from one sample sequenced in a study of OX40 agonist ivuxolimab in advanced cancers. The repertoire was sequenced with immunoSEQ multiplex PCR; TCRdb's copy has only in-frame clones and lacks some. The sample contains 25,000 to 35,000 clones, roughly 90% of which appear only once. The material sequenced was CD4+ or CD8+ T cells sorted from blood, taken in a trial of the OX40 agonist ivuxolimab. These receptors came from an adult with an advanced solid tumor such as melanoma, head and neck, liver or kidney cancer.

This chain connects TRBV28 to TRBJ1-5; D might be TRBD1 (5 bases). The CDR3 runs 15 residues. Germline V gene lookup returns CDR1 MDHEN and CDR2 SYDVKM. V lost 3 bases and J lost 2, with 11 bases in between. The CDR3 DNA reads TGTGCCAGCAGTTTGAGGGGTTTGGGCAATCAGCCCCAGCATTTT. Translated: CASSLRGLGNQPQHF.

The J gene is TRBJ2-7, the V gene TRBV11-2; D is unresolved. Germline V gene sequence: CDR1 SGHAT, CDR2 FQNNGV. The CDR3 spans 13 residues. Trimming shortened V by 2 bases and J by 3 bases, and 8 bases separated the two germline ends. The CDR3 region has the DNA TGTGCCAGCAGCTTAAGGTCACTCTACGAGCAGTACTTC. The encoded protein is CASSLRSLYEQYF.

The chain links TRBV7-9 to TRBJ1-1; D might be TRBD1 (6 bases). The CDR3 covers 14 residues. Germline assignment: CDR1 SEHNR and CDR2 FQNEAQ (reference sequence). V was pared by 8 bases and J by 1 base, with 14 bases between. The CDR3 region is CASRPGTQNTEAFF. The CDR3 DNA follows: TGTGCCAGCCGCCCCGGGACACAGAACACTGAAGCTTTCTTT. Together with reference TRBV7-9 and TRBJ1-1, the CDR3 gives the full variable domain: DTGVSQNPRHKITKRGQNVTFRCDPISEHNRLYWYRQTLGQGPEFLTYFQNEAQLEKSRLLSDRFSAERPKGSFSTLEIQRTEQGDSAMYLCASRPGTQNTEAFFGQGTRLTVV.

The chain carries TRBV2 and TRBJ2-7; 7 positions agree with TRBD2. From germline, CDR1 is SNHLY and CDR2 FYNNEI. The CDR3 extends over 13 amino acids. V lost 8 bases to trimming and J lost 0 bases; unmatched junction nucleotides: 4. CDR3 in DNA: TGTGCCAGCGCCGGGACTATCTCCTACGAGCAGTACTTC. Its translation is CASAGTISYEQYF.